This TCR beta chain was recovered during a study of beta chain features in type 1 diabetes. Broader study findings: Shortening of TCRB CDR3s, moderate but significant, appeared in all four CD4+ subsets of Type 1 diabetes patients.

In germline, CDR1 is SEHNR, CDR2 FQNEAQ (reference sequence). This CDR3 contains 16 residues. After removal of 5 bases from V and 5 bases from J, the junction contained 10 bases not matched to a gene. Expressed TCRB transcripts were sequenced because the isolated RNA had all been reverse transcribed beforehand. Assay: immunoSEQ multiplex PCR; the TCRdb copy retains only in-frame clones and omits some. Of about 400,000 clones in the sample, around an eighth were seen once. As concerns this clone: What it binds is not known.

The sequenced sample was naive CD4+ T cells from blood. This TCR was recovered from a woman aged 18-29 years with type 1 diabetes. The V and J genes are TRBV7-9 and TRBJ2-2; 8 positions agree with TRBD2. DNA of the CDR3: TGTGCCAGCAGCCAATCGAGCGGGGGCCTAACCGGGGAGCTGTTTTTT. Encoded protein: CASSQSSGGLTGELFF.